This entry lists 10 T cell receptor beta chains sequenced from one sample in a study of blood T cell repertoires in COVID-19 (TCRdb year 2020). Receptors were amplified or captured by the immunoSEQ multiplex PCR assay. TCRdb took this table from immuneACCESS and kept in-frame rearrangements with V and J called. Such tables lack part of the clones; where checked against another copy, unresolved V genes explain under half of the gap, and the rest is unexplained. In all, the sample holds some 380,000 clones, and roughly 90% of those were seen once. The ten largest account for 6.5% of the sample. Sequenced: peripheral blood. The receptors stem from a man between 18 and 29 years old with active or convalescent COVID-19.

The chain joins TRBV28 to TRBJ2-3; 10 bases fit TRBD2. This CDR3 spans 15 amino acids. The V gene's germline CDR1 is MDHEN and CDR2 SYDVKM. V dropped 7 bases and J dropped 4; count of bases not matched to a gene: 8. CDR3 loop: CASTIAAGGADTQYF. The CDR3 nucleotides read TGTGCCAGCACCATTGCAGCGGGGGGGGCAGATACGCAGTATTTT.

The chain uses TRBV3-1 (or the pseudogene TRBV3-2) and TRBJ1-2; TRBD1 is a possible D gene (5 bases). Germline V gene data show CDR1 as LGHDT and CDR2 as YNNKEL (reference sequence). V lost 4 bases and J lost 1, with 16 bases in between. This CDR3 spans 16 amino acids. CDR3 protein: CASSPHGASGNYGYTF. Written as DNA, the CDR3 is TGTGCCAGCAGCCCCCATGGGGCGTCTGGTAACTATGGCTACACCTTC.

The rearrangement uses TRBV11-2 and TRBJ2-5; no reliable D call. The V end was cut by 5 bases, the J end by 0 bases, with 10 bases between. The CDR3 consists of 14 residues. CDR1 is SGHAT, CDR2 FQNNGV, per germline. The CDR3 here is CASSPFADQETQYF. Here the CDR3 DNA reads TGTGCCAGCAGCCCTTTTGCAGACCAAGAGACCCAGTACTTC.

The chain couples TRBV9 to TRBJ2-2, with 10 positions matching TRBD1. The ends lost 5 bases at V and 6 bases at J; junction bases unmatched: 13. CDR1 and CDR2 from the germline V gene are SGDLS and YYNGEE. The CDR3 extends over 17 amino acids. CDR3 coding DNA: TGTGCCAGCAGTGTGGATCGGGACAGGGGTTTCGCCGGGGAGCTGTTTTTT. Residues: CASSVDRDRGFAGELFF. The variable domain in full, with the rest retrieved from reference TRBV9 and TRBJ2-2, is DSGVTQTPKHLITATGQRVTLRCSPRSGDLSVYWYQQSLDQGLQFLIQYYNGEERAKGNILERFSAQQFPDLHSELNLSSLELGDSALYFCASSVDRDRGFAGELFFGEGSRLTVL.

The chain combines TRBV28 with TRBJ2-3, with 11 nucleotides matching TRBD2. Trimming cost V 6 bases and J 5 bases; bases outside gene matches: 4. The germline gives CDR1 MDHEN, CDR2 SYDVKM. The CDR3 consists of 14 residues. This CDR3 reads CASRPSGRLDTQYF. The CDR3 DNA reads as TGTGCCAGCAGGCCTAGCGGGAGGTTAGATACGCAGTATTTT.

This chain joins TRBV6-5 and TRBJ1-1; perhaps TRBD1 as D (6 bases). Looked up from germline, CDR1 is MNHEY and CDR2 is SVGAGI. The length of the CDR3 is 15 residues. Between the trimmed V and J ends, which lost 0 bases and 1 base, there was a span of 9 bases. The CDR3 nucleotides read TGTGCCAGCAGTTACTCGGTCAGGGGGAACACTGAAGCTTTCTTT. It translates to CASSYSVRGNTEAFF.

V usage is TRBV7-2 and J usage is TRBJ2-3; TRBD2 matches at 8 bases. V gave up 4 bases and J gave up 6 bases; unmatched junction bases: 15. In germline, CDR1 is SGHTA, CDR2 FQGNSA. The CDR3 sequence is 17 residues long. The DNA for the CDR3 is TGTGCCAGCAGCTCCCTGTACCCGGGACTAGTATCGGATACGCAGTATTTT. This codes for CASSSLYPGLVSDTQYF.

The chain combines TRBV18 with TRBJ2-1, with 7 bases lining up with TRBD2. The CDR3 covers 14 residues. The J segment lost 8 bases and the V segment lost 6 bases, leaving 10 bases of the junction unmatched. Germline loops: CDR1 KGHSH, CDR2 LQKENI. The CDR3 bases are TGTGCCAGCTCCGACCTCGGGGGGAGTGATGAGCAGTTCTTC. It is translated as CASSDLGGSDEQFF.

In regard to this clone: An end of the junction does not agree with germline; a read error may underlie this. V is TRBV7-9 and J is TRBJ2-6; 7 bases map to TRBD1. The germline V gene has CDR1 SEHNR and CDR2 FQNEAQ (reference sequence). The CDR3 sequence is 17 residues long. CDR3 sequence: CASSLAGQHSGANVLTF. The CDR3 nucleotides are TGTGCCAGCAGCTTAGCGGGACAGCACTCTGGGGCCAACGTGCTGACTTTC.

J is TRBJ1-3 and V is TRBV4-1, with D unclear. Trimming pared 6 bases from V and 0 bases from J, leaving 15 bases between. CDR1 is MGHRA, CDR2 YSYEKL, per germline. The CDR3 loop spans 16 amino acids. As DNA, the CDR3 is TGCGCCAGCAGTCCAAGTCCGGAGGACTCTGGAAACACCATATATTTT. It codes for CASSPSPEDSGNTIYF.